This passage covers 3 T cell receptor beta chains from one sample sequenced in a study of blood T cells in healthy people across ages. The authors ran a second PCR of roughly 6 to 11 cycles using a sample-barcoded 5' primer and a J-beta primer mix. Each CDR3 protein is one row after TCRdb ran MiXCR on the 5' RACE reads. Of over 600,000 distinct CDR3 sequences listed, roughly 41% are singletons. Sequenced sample: blood. All receptors derive from a man older than 75 in good health.

This clonotype was recorded a few times. The chain links TRBV20-1 to TRBJ1-5, with D hard to call. Per the germline V gene, CDR1 is DFQATT and CDR2 is SNEGSKA (reference sequence). The CDR3 totals 16 residues. V shed 3 bases and J shed 2 bases, with 17 bases lying between them. DNA for the CDR3: TGCAGTGCTAGTGAGGAGGGCCCTTGGGGCAATCAGCCCCAGCATTTT. Protein product: CSASEEGPWGNQPQHF.

This clonotype has just a few counts. The chain links TRBV7-2 to TRBJ2-1; D uncertain. Trimming removed 5 bases at V and 3 bases at J, with 14 bases between. CDR3 size: 15 residues. The V gene's germline CDR1 is SGHTA and CDR2 FQGNSA. CDR3 in amino acids: CASSDGPPYYNEQFF. DNA of the CDR3: TGTGCCAGCAGCGACGGGCCACCCTACTACAATGAGCAGTTCTTC.

The genes are TRBV6-5 and TRBJ2-1; possible D gene TRBD1, 5 bases. Trimming removed 2 bases at V and 15 bases at J, with 11 bases between. This CDR3 has 11 amino acids. Germline CDR1 is MNHEY and CDR2 is SVGAGI. CDR3 DNA: TGTGCCAGCAGTTACGGTCAGGGATGGTTCTTC. This gives the protein CASSYGQGWFF.